This entry concerns a single T cell receptor (beta chain). The antigen remains undetermined. Specified treatment: oral pan-JAK inhibitor, 5-10 mg twice daily. CDR1 MNHNY and CDR2 SVGAGI come from the germline V gene (reference sequence). The CDR3 runs to 13 residues. V shed 4 bases and J shed 2 bases, with 9 bases lying between them. Following RNA extraction, reverse transcription yielded cDNA that acted as the sequencing template. TCRdb's copy holds only in-frame clones and misses some; the assay was immunoSEQ multiplex PCR. The sample consists of around 150,000 clones, roughly four fifths of them appearing once. The entry originates in a study of CD8+ T cells in alopecia areata. Findings and caveats of the study: Having just one nonresponder leaves the connection between baseline CD8+ expansion and response unresolved.

The source is a human donor with alopecia areata. The V call is TRBV6-6, the J call TRBJ2-7, with unresolved D. The specimen comprised CD8+ T cells sorted from blood, sampled at week 4, from a patient treated with tofacitinib. CDR3 sequence: CASSSNTPYEQYF. Here the CDR3 DNA reads TGTGCCAGCAGTTCTAACACCCCCTACGAGCAGTACTTC.